Shown below are 14 T cell receptor beta chains from a single sample sequenced in a study of blood T cell repertoires in COVID-19. Profiling relied on immunoSEQ multiplex PCR, and the TCRdb table lists in-frame clones only, not all of them. Of about 64,000 clones listed, more than 70% are singletons. Sequencing was done on a sample of peripheral blood. These receptors came from a man in his 70s with acute or convalescent COVID-19.

The CDR3 nucleotides read TGTGCCAGCAGCGCCGGGGACTACCTAAACACCGGGGAGCTGTTTTTT. Protein sequence: CASSAGDYLNTGELFF. The rearrangement links TRBV9 to TRBJ2-2; 7 positions match TRBD2. From germline, CDR1 is SGDLS and CDR2 YYNGEE. After removal of 3 bases from V and 2 bases from J, the junction contained 7 bases not matched to a gene. This CDR3 is built from 16 residues.

The rearrangement uses TRBV19 and TRBJ2-7; 11 positions agree with TRBD2. Germline V CDR1 and CDR2: LNHDA, SQIVND (reference sequence). V shed 5 bases and J 3 bases; nucleotides not matched to a gene: 6. The CDR3 has 15 amino acids. DNA of the CDR3: TGTGCCAGTAGTCCGCTAGCGGGGGGTAACTACGAGCAGTACTTC. This encodes CASSPLAGGNYEQYF.

The V and J genes are TRBV5-1 and TRBJ2-1, with 14 bases lining up with TRBD2. The V segment lost 3 bases and the J segment 4 bases; nucleotides outside the gene matches: 6. CDR3 length: 17 residues. Germline values: CDR1 SGHRS, CDR2 YFSETQ. In nucleotides, the CDR3 is TGCGCCAGCAGCTACGGGACTAGCGGGGGTTCTTACAATGAGCAGTTCTTC. This encodes CASSYGTSGGSYNEQFF.

The chain uses TRBV28 and TRBJ2-7; D is perhaps TRBD1 (6 bases). Trimming cost V 2 bases and J 4 bases, with 12 bases left between them. The CDR3 is 14 residues long. Per the germline V gene, CDR1 is MDHEN and CDR2 is SYDVKM. CDR3 DNA: TGTGCCAGCAGTTTAGCCAGGGGAGAATACGAGCAGTACTTC. This translates into CASSLARGEYEQYF.

This rearrangement joins TRBV5-1 to TRBJ1-3; D uncertain. The V end was cut by 2 bases, the J end by 0 bases, with 6 bases between. CDR1 and CDR2 (germline): SGHRS, YFSETQ. CDR3 length equals 14 residues. CDR3 protein: CASSFGSSGNTIYF. The DNA for the CDR3 is TGCGCCAGCAGCTTTGGCAGCTCTGGAAACACCATATATTTT.

V gene TRBV19 combines with J gene TRBJ2-1; 8 bases agree with TRBD1. The CDR3 contains 17 residues. The junction had 15 bases not matched to a gene; V was cut back by 5 bases and J by 6 bases. CDR1 is LNHDA, CDR2 SQIVND, per germline (reference sequence). CDR3 DNA: TGTGCCAGTAGTCGGTACGACGGACAGGGTTCGACCAATGAGCAGTTCTTC. Its translation: CASSRYDGQGSTNEQFF.

The chain carries TRBV4-2 and TRBJ1-3; TRBD1 agrees at 8 bases. The length of the CDR3 is 17 residues. The germline gives CDR1 LGHNA, CDR2 YNFKEQ. Trimming at V came to 0 bases and at J to 0 bases, leaving 4 bases not matched to a gene. The CDR3 loop reads CASSQDGTGGSGNTIYF. The CDR3 coding sequence is TGTGCCAGCAGCCAAGATGGAACAGGGGGCTCTGGAAACACCATATATTTT.

The rearrangement joins TRBV6-2 or TRBV6-3 to TRBJ1-1, with TRBD1 matching over 7 bases. Per germline, CDR1 MNHEY and CDR2 SVGEGT. The ends lost 0 bases at V and 5 bases at J; junction bases unmatched: 9. There are 16 residues in the CDR3. In DNA, the CDR3 is TGTGCCAGCAGTTACTCGAGAGGGGGCCGGGTTACTGAAGCTTTCTTT. Amino acids: CASSYSRGGRVTEAFF.

This clone appeared a single time. The chain is built from TRBV20-1 and TRBJ2-5; the D is unclear. Trimming removed 3 bases at V and 2 bases at J, with 4 bases between. The germline V gene has CDR1 DFQATT and CDR2 SNEGSKA (reference sequence). The CDR3 consists of 11 residues. In DNA, the CDR3 is TGCAGTGCTAGTACTCAAGAGACCCAGTACTTC. Encoded protein: CSASTQETQYF.

The chain joins TRBV3-1 (or the pseudogene TRBV3-2) to TRBJ2-5, with D hard to call. Germline V CDR1 and CDR2: LGHDT, YNNKEL (reference sequence). The germline V and J ends were trimmed by 1 base and 4 bases, with 13 bases remaining between them. This CDR3 has 15 amino acids. CDR3 sequence reads: CASSQAGTRRETQYF. The DNA for the CDR3 is TGTGCCAGCAGCCAAGCTGGAACTCGGAGAGAGACCCAGTACTTC.

The chain is built from TRBV18 and TRBJ2-7, with 9 bases fitting TRBD2. CDR3 length: 15 amino acids. Germline CDR1 KGHSH, CDR2 LQKENI. J was trimmed by 3 bases and V by 2 bases; bases with no gene match: 5. The CDR3 coding sequence is TGTGCCAGCTCACCAAGGCGGGGGGGCCTCTACGAGCAGTACTTC. Its translation: CASSPRRGGLYEQYF.

This chain connects TRBV7-2 to TRBJ2-5; a weak D match, TRBD2 (6 bases). This CDR3 has 14 residues. The germline CDR1 and CDR2 sequences are SGHTA and FQGNSA. V was clipped by 1 base and J by 6 bases, with 12 bases between them. This CDR3 reads CASSLGVAEKTQYF. For the CDR3, the DNA is TGTGCCAGCAGCTTAGGGGTAGCGGAGAAGACCCAGTACTTC.

The rearrangement joins TRBV19 to TRBJ2-6, with 7 nucleotides matching TRBD1. Germline V CDR1 and CDR2: LNHDA, SQIVND (reference sequence). The junction had 5 bases not matched to a gene; V was cut back by 5 bases and J by 4 bases. The CDR3 is made up of 15 amino acids. The CDR3 reads CASSYDRVGANVLTF. The CDR3 DNA reads as TGTGCCAGTAGTTATGACAGGGTCGGGGCCAACGTCCTGACTTTC.

This clone was counted a single time. The rearrangement uses TRBV30 and TRBJ2-3, with 7 bases fitting TRBD2. Germline trimming cut 8 bases from V and 0 bases from J; bases unmatched to any gene: 8. Germline CDR1 GTSNPN, CDR2 SVGIG (reference sequence). The CDR3 has 14 amino acids. The CDR3 region has the DNA TGTGCCCTCGAGACTAGCCTTAGCACAGATACGCAGTATTTT. This sequence encodes CALETSLSTDTQYF.